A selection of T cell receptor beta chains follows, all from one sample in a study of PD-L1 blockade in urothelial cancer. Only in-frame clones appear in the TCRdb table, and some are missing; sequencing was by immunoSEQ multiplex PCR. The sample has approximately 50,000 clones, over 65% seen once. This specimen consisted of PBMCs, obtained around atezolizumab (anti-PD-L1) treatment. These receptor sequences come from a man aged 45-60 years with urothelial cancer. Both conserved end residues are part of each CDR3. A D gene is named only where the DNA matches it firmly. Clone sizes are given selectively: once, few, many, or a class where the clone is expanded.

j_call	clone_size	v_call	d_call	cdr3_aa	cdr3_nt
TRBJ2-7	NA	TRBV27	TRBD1	CASSPRGQLYEQYF	TGTGCCAGCAGTCCCCGGGGACAGCTCTACGAGCAGTACTTC
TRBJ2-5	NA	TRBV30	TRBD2	CAWSVLGGGGETQYF	TGTGCCTGGAGTGTACTAGGCGGGGGAGGAGAGACCCAGTACTTC
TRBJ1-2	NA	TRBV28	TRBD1	CASSLWDRGKGKNYGYTF	TGTGCCAGCAGTTTATGGGACAGGGGGAAAGGGAAGAACTATGGCTACACCTTC
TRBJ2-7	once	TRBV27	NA	CASRTPAYEQYF	TGTGCCAGCAGGACACCTGCCTACGAGCAGTACTTC
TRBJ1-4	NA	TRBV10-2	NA	CASSAAPTREKLFF	TGCGCCAGCAGTGCGGCCCCTACGCGGGAAAAACTGTTTTTT
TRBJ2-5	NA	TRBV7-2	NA	CASSGIGTAGTQYF	TGTGCCAGCAGCGGGATCGGGACAGCGGGGACCCAGTACTTC
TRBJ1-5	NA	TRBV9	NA	CASSVSGYNQPQHF	TGTGCCAGCAGCGTATCAGGATACAATCAGCCCCAGCATTTT
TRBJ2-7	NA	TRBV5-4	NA	CASSFGRGGEQYF	TGTGCCAGCAGCTTTGGTCGGGGAGGAGAGCAGTACTTC
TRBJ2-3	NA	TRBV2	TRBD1	CASRHDRGTDTQYF	TGTGCCAGCAGACACGACAGGGGGACAGATACGCAGTATTTT
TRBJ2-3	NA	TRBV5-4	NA	CASSLGQSTDTQYF	TGTGCCAGCAGCTTGGGACAAAGCACAGATACGCAGTATTTT
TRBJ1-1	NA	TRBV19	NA	CASRGYGDFIGAFF	TGTGCCAGTAGAGGGTATGGGGACTTCATAGGAGCTTTCTTT
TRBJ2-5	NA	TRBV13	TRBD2	CASSRTSGGPQETQYF	TGTGCCAGCAGCCGGACTAGCGGGGGACCTCAAGAGACCCAGTACTTC
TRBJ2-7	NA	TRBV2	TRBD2	CASTPSSGSPHEQYF	TGTGCCAGCACCCCGTCTAGCGGGAGTCCCCACGAGCAGTACTTC
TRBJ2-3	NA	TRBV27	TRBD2	CASSLELAGSHTQYF	TGTGCCAGCAGTTTAGAGCTAGCGGGAAGTCATACGCAGTATTTT
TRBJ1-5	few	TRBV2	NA	CASIGGGGNQPQHF	TGTGCCAGCATAGGCGGGGGTGGCAATCAGCCCCAGCATTTT
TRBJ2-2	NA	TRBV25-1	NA	CASSADRRPNTGELFF	TGTGCCAGCAGTGCCGACAGGAGACCAAACACCGGGGAGCTGTTTTTT
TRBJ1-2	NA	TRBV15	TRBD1	CATKLEGTGALRDGYTF	TGTGCCACCAAGTTGGAGGGGACAGGGGCGCTGAGGGATGGCTACACCTTC
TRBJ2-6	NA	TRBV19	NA	CASSHRMSSGANVLTF	TGTGCCAGTAGTCACAGGATGTCCTCTGGGGCCAACGTCCTGACTTTC
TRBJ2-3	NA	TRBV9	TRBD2	CASSVGTSGSIDTQYF	TGTGCCAGCAGCGTAGGGACTAGCGGGAGCATAGATACGCAGTATTTT
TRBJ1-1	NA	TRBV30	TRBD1	CAWAQGGTEAFF	TGTGCCTGGGCACAGGGGGGGACTGAAGCTTTCTTT
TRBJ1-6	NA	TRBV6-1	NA	CATTTERTRGSPLHF	TGTGCCACCACGACAGAAAGGACTCGGGGGTCACCCCTCCACTTT
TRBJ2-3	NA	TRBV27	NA	CASAKTTTDTQYF	TGTGCCAGCGCAAAAACAACCACAGATACGCAGTATTTT
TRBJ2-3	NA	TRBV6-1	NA	CASSAWLMRQSSTDTQYF	TGTGCCAGCAGTGCCTGGTTGATGCGGCAATCTAGCACAGATACGCAGTATTTT
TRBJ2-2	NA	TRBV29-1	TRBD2	CSVSQPGLVDTGELFF	TGCAGCGTCTCCCAACCGGGACTAGTAGACACCGGGGAGCTGTTTTTT
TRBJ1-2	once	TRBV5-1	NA	CASSSEQGTNYGYTF	TGCGCCAGCAGCTCAGAGCAGGGAACTAACTATGGCTACACCTTC
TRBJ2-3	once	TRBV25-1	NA	CASSVLQGVDTQYF	TGTGCCAGCAGTGTACTACAAGGGGTAGATACGCAGTATTTT
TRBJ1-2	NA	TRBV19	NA	CASSSGGRVVYGYTF	TGTGCCAGTTCCAGCGGGGGCAGGGTGGTATATGGCTACACCTTC